The T cell receptor beta chain described here comes from a study of OX40 agonist ivuxolimab in advanced cancers. Study-level information: While on treatment, patients had intravenous ivuxolimab at 0.01 to 10 mg/kg every 2 weeks. Dose-escalation patients had hepatocellular carcinoma, melanoma, renal cell or head and neck cancer. A mean age of roughly 66 years, range roughly 20 to 85, was recorded, and roughly 80% were male.

This CDR3 is built from 14 residues. Trimming left V 4 bases short and J 2 bases short, with 13 bases between. Germline V gives CDR1 SGHDT, CDR2 YYEEEE. Repertoires were generated with immunoSEQ multiplex PCR, while TCRdb's copy carries only in-frame clones and drops some. The sample consists of 77,000 or so clones, approximately 92% of them appearing once. The sample consisted of CD4+ or CD8+ T cells sorted from blood, taken in a trial of the OX40 agonist ivuxolimab. The chain is built from TRBV5-6 and TRBJ2-7; D is perhaps TRBD1 (7 bases). The TCR comes from an adult with an advanced solid tumor such as melanoma, head and neck, liver or kidney cancer. The CDR3, as DNA: TGTGCCAGCAGCCGCGGGACAGTCCCCTACGAGCAGTACTTC. Protein sequence: CASSRGTVPYEQYF.